The entry below describes one T cell receptor beta chain. Antigen unknown. The data were produced by immunoSEQ multiplex PCR, yet TCRdb's version contains in-frame clones alone and is incomplete. The sample has approximately 150,000 clones, 87% seen once. The CDR3 runs 14 residues. The germline V and J ends were trimmed by 5 bases and 4 bases, with 14 bases remaining between them. Germline-derived CDR1 and CDR2 are MNHEY and SVGAGI. This sample stems from a study of T cell responses to AZD1222 COVID-19 vaccine. Findings and caveats of the study: Of spike-specific TCRs, nearly half reportedly target regions left unmutated in variants. Clonal diversity may have been underestimated, and the donors were mostly white British, with more females than males. Spike-specific TCR breadth and depth went up after people got two AZD1222 doses.

The receptor's source is an adult in good health. The sample was peripheral blood, taken on day 0 of AZD1222 vaccination. The chain couples TRBV6-5 to TRBJ1-2; the D is unclear. DNA for the CDR3: TGTGCCAGCAGTCGCGCAGGTTTCCTCTATGGCTACACCTTC. Translated: CASSRAGFLYGYTF.